This T cell receptor (beta chain) originates from a study of blood T cell repertoires in COVID-19. Only one count was recorded for this clone. The assay was immunoSEQ multiplex PCR, and TCRdb's table has in-frame clones only and misses some. This table has 250,000 to 300,000 clones, roughly 80% appearing once. In germline, CDR1 is LNHDA, CDR2 SQIVND (reference sequence). CDR3 length: 14 amino acids. The V end was cut by 3 bases, the J end by 4 bases, with 12 bases between. This receptor was obtained from a man aged 35-49 years who had been exposed to COVID-19. The J gene is TRBJ1-1, the V gene TRBV19; D is unclear. The specimen sequenced was PBMCs or T cells enriched from blood (not recorded which). The CDR3 coding sequence is TGTGCCAGTAGTATTTGGGGTCGGGGCACTGAAGCTTTCTTT. It translates to CASSIWGRGTEAFF.